This TCR beta chain was captured in a study of identical twins. TCRdb re-analysed the 5' RACE reads in MiXCR, keeping a single row per CDR3 protein. This table holds about 190,000 distinct CDR3 sequences, 15% to 20% found once. Study conclusions and caveats: Out-of-frame TCR alpha sharing in monozygotic twins exceeded recombination model predictions.

In regard to this clonotype: The antigen is not known.

The J segment lost 8 bases and the V segment lost 4 bases, leaving 9 bases of the junction unmatched. The CDR3 runs 15 residues. Germline CDR1 reads SGHDT; CDR2 reads YYEEEE. The sample was also reused in another study, on T cells expressing NK-cell markers. That work adds: HCMV serostatus: seven of eight sequenced donors positive, one negative. A few donors likewise had their CD3+CD56-NKG2C+ fraction led by these clonotypes.

Material for sequencing was CD8+ T cells sorted from blood. V and J are TRBV5-6 and TRBJ2-1; 10 bases match TRBD1. The sequence was collected from a woman in her late teens or twenties in good health. In DNA form, the CDR3 reads TGTGCCAGCAGCCAAGGGACAGGGGCAGGCGATGAGCAGTTCTTC. It encodes CASSQGTGAGDEQFF.